Reported below is one T cell receptor (beta chain). Donors came from a validation cohort of approximately 110 subjects, distinct from the first 666-subject cohort. This entry comes from a study of cytomegalovirus exposure and HLA in healthy donors. The CDR3 runs to 14 residues. CDR1 and CDR2 from the germline V gene are LNHDA and SQIVND (reference sequence). Trimming took off 1 base at V and 1 base at J, with 4 bases between the two ends. Profiling relied on immunoSEQ multiplex PCR, and the TCRdb table lists in-frame clones only, not all of them. Of tens of thousands of clones listed, 80% to 95% are singletons.

This chain joins TRBV19 and TRBJ2-2; D not resolved. Input material: PBMCs. This clonotype originated in a woman younger than 45 in good health and CMV-seronegative. The CDR3 nucleotides read TGTGCCAGTAGTATAGGACTGAACACCGGGGAGCTGTTTTTT. As protein: CASSIGLNTGELFF. The variable domain in full, with the rest retrieved from reference TRBV19 and TRBJ2-2, is DGGITQSPKYLFRKEGQNVTLSCEQNLNHDAMYWYRQDPGQGLRLIYYSQIVNDFQKGDIAEGYSVSREKKESFPLTVTSAQKNPTAFYLCASSIGLNTGELFFGEGSRLTVL.